This TCR beta chain stems from a study of T cell responses to AZD1222 COVID-19 vaccine (dated by TCRdb to 2020 to 2022). At the level of the whole study: TCR sequencing covered some 250 trial participants: 200 to 210 given two doses of AZD1222 and 26 given two doses of MenACWY control vaccine. Trial participants were enrolled into age subgroups of 18-55, 56-69 and 70-plus years, which contained 148, 28 and 57 TCR-sequenced participants, respectively.

The CDR3, from cysteine to phenylalanine, totals 14 residues. CDR3 DNA only is kept here, 42 bases in frame from base 1. V trim: 5 bases; J trim: 2 bases; unmatched bases: 5. Reading the germline V gene gives CDR1 SGHTA and CDR2 FQGNSA. This clone was found a few times. Its target antigen remains unknown. No per-base quality is available; no much larger clone lies one base away. Taken with the paper, the label for time point translates to: about 28 days (+/-7) after the second vaccine dose. AZD1222 recipients given second doses at about 4 weeks or at about 12 weeks were pooled, since spike-specific TCR depth and breadth were not found to differ between the two schedules. Samples from vaccinated people were obtained from the UK trials COV001 and COV002, which included a single-blind randomized controlled phase 2/3 trial of AZD1222 (ChAdOx1 nCoV-19) in healthy adults. For TCRbeta chain sequencing, PBMC samples from trial participants were taken at day 0 and at day 28 after the second dose.

Overall results and qualifications from the work: Participants were mostly white British and included more females than males, and it was suggested by the authors that clonal diversity may have been underestimated. Conclusions about previously exposed vaccinees were limited because only 5 or 6 AZD1222 recipients were SARS-CoV-2 seropositive at baseline. After two AZD1222 doses, both the breadth and the depth of spike-specific TCRs were significantly higher than at day 0 and than in MenACWY recipients. No day 14 peak-response samples were available, so repertoires were characterized only after the peak T cell response. The vaccine-associated CD4 TCRs covered the entire spike protein, and the dominant responses fell in regions 160-218 and 743-854. Reportedly, close to half of the unique spike-specific TCRs recognized epitopes lying outside the regions that are mutated in the B.1.351 and B.1.1.7 variants. The 56-69-year group was small, and its depth increase did not reach significance, likely because of low power.

The CDR3 regions of human TCRbeta chains were subjected to immunosequencing. Per the authors' processing: Repertoire TCRs were matched against a reference library of SARS-CoV-2-specific TCRs generated with the MIRA antigen-specificity platform. Breadth was defined as the fraction of unique TCRs that were SARS-CoV-2-associated. Depth was defined as the fraction of total T cells that were SARS-CoV-2-associated. Using the MIRA data, every spike-specific TCR was mapped to the spike region that the TCR reacted to and assigned to either a CD4 or a CD8 class. Log10-transformed breadth and depth values were compared by one-way ANOVA with Sidak's multiple comparisons tests. TCRdb limited this immuneACCESS table to in-frame rearrangements with V and J called. A share of clones is missing; checked studies link under half to unresolved V genes, and the rest is unexplained. For V, J and clone size, that table is used; D and trimming come from the DNA. Recorded for this sample are some 95,000 clones; around 89% of them occurred a single time. The ten largest clones capture 9.5% to 13% of the sample.

This receptor chain uses TRBV7-2 and TRBJ2-7, with 8 central nucleotides matching TRBD2. The TCR sequence derives from an adult who received the AZD1222 COVID-19 vaccine. Source: peripheral blood, taken 28 days after the second AZD1222 dose. The DNA sequence follows: TGTGCCAGCAGCCCGGCGGGGGGCGCCTACGAGCAGTACTTC. Translated, it gives CASSPAGGAYEQYF.